This TCR beta chain was found in a study of molecular identifiers for immune sequencing clone quantification. Methods described previously, with TCR primers listed, were used for bulk TCR libraries. TCRdb reanalysed the PCR reads using MiXCR and keeps one entry per CDR3 protein. The sample has tens of thousands of distinct CDR3 sequences, 17% seen once. Germline CDR1 reads MNHEY; CDR2 reads SMNVEV (reference sequence). The CDR3 is 14 residues long. Trimming left V 2 bases short and J 2 bases short, with 10 bases between. This clonotype was seen many times. Its specificity is not known. Regarding the study as a whole: With a barcode shared among identical TCR molecules, highly expanded clone sizes could be underestimated.

The chain links TRBV27 to TRBJ2-7; the D gene is possibly TRBD2 (7 bases). Sequenced sample: naive CD8+ T cells from blood, with Jurkat cell RNA spiked in. Subset in this sample: FACS-sorted CD8+CD4-CCR7+CD45RA+ naive T cells. This TCR derives from a human donor in good health. Some libraries in this study had Jurkat cell RNA spiked in. The CDR3 sequence is CASSLGGGAYEQYF. The CDR3 coding sequence is TGTGCCAGCAGTTTAGGAGGGGGGGCCTACGAGCAGTACTTC.